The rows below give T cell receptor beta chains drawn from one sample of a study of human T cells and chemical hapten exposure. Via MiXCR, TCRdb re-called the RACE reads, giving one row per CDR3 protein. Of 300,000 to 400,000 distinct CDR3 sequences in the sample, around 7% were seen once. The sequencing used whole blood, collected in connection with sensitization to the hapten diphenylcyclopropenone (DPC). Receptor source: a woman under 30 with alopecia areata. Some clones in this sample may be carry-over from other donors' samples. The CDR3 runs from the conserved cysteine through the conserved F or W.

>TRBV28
CASSYRAPNEKLFF
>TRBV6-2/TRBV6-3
CASSYNHLETQYF
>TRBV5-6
CASSFLGQGVNIQYF
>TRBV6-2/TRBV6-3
CASTGPGNTIYF
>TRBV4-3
CASSQDRQYNEQFF
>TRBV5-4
CASSSWVSGTDTQYF
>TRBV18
CASSPNSPPVVNTIYF
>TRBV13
CASSSFRIMNTEAFF
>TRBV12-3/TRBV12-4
CASSFGQGPYGYTF
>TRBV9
CASSEGQGPYYEQYF
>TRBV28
CASSPPPTGELFF
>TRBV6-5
CASSYRDRGLYEQYF
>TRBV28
CASTTTGRNYEQYF
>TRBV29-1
CSAHMGGTGELFF
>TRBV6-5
CASSYSPGGSYEQYF
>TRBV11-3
CASSQGRGEAFF
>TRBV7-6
CASSLRQGLSGNTIYF
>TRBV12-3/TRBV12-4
CASSLTPKNIQYF
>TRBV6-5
CASSTRGGPDTQYF
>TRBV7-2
CASSLVGGSEAFF
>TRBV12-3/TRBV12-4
CASSPGTGAGVGMYNEQFF
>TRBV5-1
CASSKGTANTGELFF
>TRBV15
CATSRDPSLAGGLNEQFF
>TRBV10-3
CAISESGGGGYTF
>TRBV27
CASSVTHLGTEAFF
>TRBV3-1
CASSQEWREEAFF
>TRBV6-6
CASSYVGDQPQHF
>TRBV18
CASSDDGNTEAFF
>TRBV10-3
CAISDRGEDTQYF
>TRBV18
CASSPTGRGDGYTF
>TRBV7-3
CASSPGGYTEAFF
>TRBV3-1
CASSQSVRVTDTQYF